This T cell receptor beta chain was observed in a study of cytomegalovirus exposure and HLA in healthy donors. Turning to the study itself: Researchers found that more than 70% of around 400 genotyped donors fell within the Caucasian-associated ancestry cluster.

Researchers ran the PCR with 60 Vbeta and 13 Jbeta primers. This table comes from immunoSEQ multiplex PCR, and its TCRdb copy is limited to in-frame clones, with some not included. The repertoire has 100,000 to 150,000 clones, 78% of them found once; the top ten carry about 3.5%. Germline V CDR1 and CDR2: SGHRS, YFSETQ. The V and J ends lost 4 bases and 3 bases, in that order; junction bases with no gene match: 4. The length of the CDR3 is 14 residues. Sequences were obtained from PBMCs. The V and J genes are TRBV5-1 and TRBJ1-5; 7 bases map to TRBD1. The sequence derives from a man in his forties in good health and CMV-seronegative. The CDR3 loop is CASSPGQDNQPQHF. The CDR3 DNA is TGCGCCAGCAGCCCCGGACAGGACAATCAGCCCCAGCATTTT. Full variable domain (outside the CDR3, taken from reference TRBV5-1 and TRBJ1-5): KAGVTQTPRYLIKTRGQQVTLSCSPISGHRSVSWYQQTPGQGLQFLFEYFSETQRNKGNFPGRFSGRQFSNSRSEMNVSTLELGDSALYLCASSPGQDNQPQHFGDGTRLSIL.